This TCR beta chain is drawn from a study of T cell responses to AZD1222 COVID-19 vaccine listed by TCRdb under 2021. Background for the entire study: AZD1222 recipients whose second dose came at about 4 weeks and those whose second dose came at about 12 weeks were combined into one group, since spike-specific TCR depth and breadth did not differ between the two schedules. TCR sequencing covered fewer than 250 trial participants: some 210 given two doses of AZD1222 and 26 given two doses of MenACWY control vaccine. Trial participants were enrolled by age into 18-55, 56-69 and 70-plus year subgroups, with approximately 150, 30 and 60 TCR-sequenced participants respectively.

According to the study, the label for this sample's time point signals: baseline before first vaccination. Vaccinee samples were obtained from the UK trials COV001 and COV002, which included a single-blind randomized controlled phase 2/3 trial of AZD1222 (ChAdOx1 nCoV-19) in healthy adults. For TCRbeta chain sequencing, PBMC samples from trial participants were taken at day 0 and at day 28 after the second dose. The CDR3 regions of human TCRbeta chains were subjected to immunosequencing. The study's own analysis went as follows. TCRs in the repertoires were compared against a reference library of SARS-CoV-2-specific TCRs that had been generated with the MIRA antigen-specificity platform. Breadth was defined as the fraction of unique TCRs that were SARS-CoV-2-associated. Depth was defined as the fraction of total T cells that were SARS-CoV-2-associated. Using the MIRA data, each spike-specific TCR was mapped to the spike region that the TCR reacts to and placed in a CD4 or CD8 class. Log10-transformed breadth and depth values were compared by one-way ANOVA with Sidak's multiple comparisons tests. TCRdb limited this immuneACCESS table to in-frame rearrangements with V and J called. A share of clones is missing; checked studies link under half to unresolved V genes, and the rest is unexplained. V, J and clone size reflect that table, while D and trimming were determined from the DNA. The sample has about 44,000 clones on record, more than 80% of them singletons. Roughly half of the sample is held by the ten biggest clonotypes.

Points on this clone: The antigen it recognizes is unknown. No per-base quality is available; no much larger clone lies one base away.

In the germline V gene, CDR1 corresponds to MDHEN and CDR2 to SYDVKM. The germline V end is reduced by 8 bases and the J end by 8 bases; junction bases left unmatched: 13. Including the terminal cysteine and phenylalanine, the CDR3 comprises 14 residues. The sequence is cut down to CDR3 DNA, 42 bases in frame from base 1. Results the study describes overall, beyond this receptor: Most participants were white British and females outnumbered males, and the authors suggested that clonal diversity may have been underestimated. Conclusions about previously exposed vaccinees are limited because only 6 or 7 AZD1222 recipients were SARS-CoV-2 seropositive at baseline. CD4 TCRs associated with the vaccine covered the entire spike protein, and the dominant responses were in regions 160-218 and 743-854. In the small 56-69-year group, the increase in depth fell short of significance, most likely because of low power. Because no samples from the day 14 peak response were available, repertoires could be characterized only after the peak T cell response. A significant rise in spike-specific TCR breadth and depth was observed after two AZD1222 doses relative to day 0 and relative to MenACWY recipients. Nearly half of unique spike-specific TCRs reportedly recognized epitopes outside regions mutated in the B.1.351 and B.1.1.7 variants.

The origin of this receptor is an adult in good health. Sequences were derived from peripheral blood, sampled on day 0 of AZD1222 vaccination. The sequence joins TRBV28 to TRBJ1-2; the central 8 bases match TRBD1. DNA sequence: TGTGCCAGCGTGCGCGGACAGGGAAGGGGCGGCTACACCTTC. Its protein reads: CASVRGQGRGGYTF.